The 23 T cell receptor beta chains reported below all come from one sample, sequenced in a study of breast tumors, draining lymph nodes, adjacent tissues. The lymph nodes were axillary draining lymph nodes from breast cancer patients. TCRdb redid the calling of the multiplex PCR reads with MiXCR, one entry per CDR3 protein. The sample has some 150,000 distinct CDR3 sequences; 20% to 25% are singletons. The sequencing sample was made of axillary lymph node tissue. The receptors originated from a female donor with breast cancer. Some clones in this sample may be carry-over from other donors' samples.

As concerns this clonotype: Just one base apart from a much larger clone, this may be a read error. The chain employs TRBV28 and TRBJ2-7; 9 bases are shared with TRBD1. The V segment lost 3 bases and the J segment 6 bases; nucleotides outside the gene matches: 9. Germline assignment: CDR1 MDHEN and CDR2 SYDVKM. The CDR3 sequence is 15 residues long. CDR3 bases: TGTGCCAGCAGTTTCTTCGACAGGGGGTTCTGCGAGCAGTACTTC. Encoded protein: CASSFFDRGFCEQYF.

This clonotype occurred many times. In DNA, the CDR3 is TGTGCCACCGGACAGGGGTCTCATCAGCCCCAGCATTTT. The encoded protein is CATGQGSHQPQHF. The V call is TRBV24-1, the J call TRBJ1-5; 9 bases line up with TRBD1. V shed 9 bases, J shed 5 bases, and the junction held 4 bases outside the gene matches. In germline, CDR1 is KGHDR, CDR2 SFDVKD. The length of the CDR3 is 13 residues.

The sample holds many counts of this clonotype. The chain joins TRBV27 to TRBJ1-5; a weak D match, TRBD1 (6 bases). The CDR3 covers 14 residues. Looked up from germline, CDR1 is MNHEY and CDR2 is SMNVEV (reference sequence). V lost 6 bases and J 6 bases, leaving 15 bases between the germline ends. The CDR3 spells CASSPQGPFQPQHF. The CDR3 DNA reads TGTGCCAGCAGCCCACAGGGACCCTTTCAGCCCCAGCATTTT.

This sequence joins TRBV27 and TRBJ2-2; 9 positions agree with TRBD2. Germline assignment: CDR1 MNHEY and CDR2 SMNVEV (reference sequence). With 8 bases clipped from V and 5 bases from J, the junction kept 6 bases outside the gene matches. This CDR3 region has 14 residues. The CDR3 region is CASRRTSETGELFF. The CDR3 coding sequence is TGTGCCAGCCGACGGACTAGCGAAACCGGGGAGCTGTTTTTT.

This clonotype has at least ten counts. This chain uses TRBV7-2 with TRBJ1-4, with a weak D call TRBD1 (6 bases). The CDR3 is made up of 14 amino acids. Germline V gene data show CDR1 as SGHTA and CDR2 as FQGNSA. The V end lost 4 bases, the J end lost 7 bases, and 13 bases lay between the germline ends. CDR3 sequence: CASSSARGAEKLFF. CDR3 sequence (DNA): TGTGCCAGCAGCTCCGCCCGGGGGGCTGAAAAACTGTTTTTT.

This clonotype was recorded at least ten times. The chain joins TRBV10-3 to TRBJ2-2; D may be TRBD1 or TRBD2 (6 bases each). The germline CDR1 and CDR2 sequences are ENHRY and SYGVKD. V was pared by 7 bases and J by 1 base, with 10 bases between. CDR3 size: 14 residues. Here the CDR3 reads CAITAGQNTGELFF. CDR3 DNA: TGTGCCATCACCGCGGGACAGAACACCGGGGAGCTGTTTTTT.

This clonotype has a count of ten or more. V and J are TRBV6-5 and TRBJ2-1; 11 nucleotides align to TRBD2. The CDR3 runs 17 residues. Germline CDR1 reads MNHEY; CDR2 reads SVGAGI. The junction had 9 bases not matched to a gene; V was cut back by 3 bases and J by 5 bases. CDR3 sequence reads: CASSYITSGSSHNEQFF. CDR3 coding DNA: TGTGCCAGCAGTTATATAACTAGCGGGAGTTCCCACAATGAGCAGTTCTTC.

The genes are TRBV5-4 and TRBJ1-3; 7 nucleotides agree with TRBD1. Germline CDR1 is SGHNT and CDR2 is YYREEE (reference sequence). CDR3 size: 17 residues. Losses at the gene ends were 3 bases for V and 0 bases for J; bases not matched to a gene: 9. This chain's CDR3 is CASSSGAGTASGNTIYF. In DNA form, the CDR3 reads TGTGCCAGCAGCTCGGGTGCTGGGACAGCCTCTGGAAACACCATATATTTT.

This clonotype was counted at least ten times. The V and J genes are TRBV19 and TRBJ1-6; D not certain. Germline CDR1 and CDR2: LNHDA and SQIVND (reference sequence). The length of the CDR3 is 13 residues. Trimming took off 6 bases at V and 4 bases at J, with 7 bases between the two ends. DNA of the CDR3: TGTGCCAGTAGGCGGGGTTATAATTCACCCCTCCACTTT. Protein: CASRRGYNSPLHF. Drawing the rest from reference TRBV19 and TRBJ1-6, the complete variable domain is DGGITQSPKYLFRKEGQNVTLSCEQNLNHDAMYWYRQDPGQGLRLIYYSQIVNDFQKGDIAEGYSVSREKKESFPLTVTSAQKNPTAFYLCASRRGYNSPLHFGNGTRLTVT.

CDR3 sequence: CASSFWGDYSTDTQYF. CDR3 bases: TGTGCCAGCAGTTTTTGGGGGGATTATAGCACAGATACGCAGTATTTT. The chain has TRBV28 and TRBJ2-3; TRBD2 might be the D (6 bases). The V gene lost 3 bases and the J gene lost 0 bases, with 13 bases spanning the gap. This CDR3 has 16 residues. The germline CDR1 and CDR2 sequences are MDHEN and SYDVKM.

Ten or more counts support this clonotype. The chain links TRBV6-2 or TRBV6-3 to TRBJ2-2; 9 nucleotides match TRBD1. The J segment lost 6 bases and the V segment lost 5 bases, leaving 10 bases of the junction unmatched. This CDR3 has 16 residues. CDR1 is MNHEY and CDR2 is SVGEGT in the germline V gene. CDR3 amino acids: CASSTRDRVVAGELFF. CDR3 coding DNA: TGTGCCAGCAGTACAAGGGACAGGGTAGTCGCCGGGGAGCTGTTTTTT.

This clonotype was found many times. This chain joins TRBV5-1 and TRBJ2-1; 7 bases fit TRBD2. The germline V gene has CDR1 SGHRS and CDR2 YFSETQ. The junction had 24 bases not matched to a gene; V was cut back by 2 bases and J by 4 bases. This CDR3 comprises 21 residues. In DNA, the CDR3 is TGCGCCAGCAGCTTCAACCCGATGGGAGGGAGGGTAGCAGGCCAGTACAATGAGCAGTTCTTC. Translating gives CASSFNPMGGRVAGQYNEQFF. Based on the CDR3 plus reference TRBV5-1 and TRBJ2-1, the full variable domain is KAGVTQTPRYLIKTRGQQVTLSCSPISGHRSVSWYQQTPGQGLQFLFEYFSETQRNKGNFPGRFSGRQFSNSRSEMNVSTLELGDSALYLCASSFNPMGGRVAGQYNEQFFGPGTRLTVL.

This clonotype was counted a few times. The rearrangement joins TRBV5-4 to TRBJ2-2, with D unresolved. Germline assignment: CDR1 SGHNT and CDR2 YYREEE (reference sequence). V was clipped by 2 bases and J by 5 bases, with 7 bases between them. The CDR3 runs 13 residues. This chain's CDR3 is CASSFPGTGELFF. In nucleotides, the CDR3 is TGTGCCAGCAGCTTCCCCGGGACCGGGGAGCTGTTTTTT.

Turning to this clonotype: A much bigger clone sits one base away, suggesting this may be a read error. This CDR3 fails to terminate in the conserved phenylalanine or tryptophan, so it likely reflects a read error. The CDR3 DNA reads TGTGCTAGTGGTTTGGGGACAGGGAACACCGGGGAGCTGTTTCTT. This translates into CASGLGTGNTGELFL. This chain links TRBV12-5 with TRBJ2-2; 7 positions match TRBD1. Germline V lookup: CDR1 LGHNT, CDR2 FRNRAP. This CDR3 contains 15 residues. J lost 1 base, V lost 1 base, and 0 bases had no gene match.

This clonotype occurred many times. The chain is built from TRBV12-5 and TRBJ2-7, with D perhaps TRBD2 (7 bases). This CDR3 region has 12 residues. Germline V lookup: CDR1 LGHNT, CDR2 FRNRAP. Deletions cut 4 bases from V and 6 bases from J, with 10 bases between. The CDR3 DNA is TGTGCTAGTGGTTCGGGGGGCGGCGAGCAGTACTTC. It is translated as CASGSGGGEQYF.

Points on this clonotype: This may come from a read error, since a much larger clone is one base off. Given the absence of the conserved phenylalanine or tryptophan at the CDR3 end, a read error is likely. For the CDR3, the DNA is TGTGCCAGTAGTATAGGGGGACGGAGTAAAGAGACCCAGTACTCC. Encoded protein: CASSIGGRSKETQYS. The V and J genes are TRBV19 and TRBJ2-5; possibly TRBD1 or TRBD2 for D (5 bases each). V gave up 1 base and J gave up 3 bases, with 12 bases separating them. The CDR3 is made up of 15 amino acids. Per germline, CDR1 LNHDA and CDR2 SQIVND (reference sequence).

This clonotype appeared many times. The CDR3 sequence: CASSFRGLAGIGEQFF. For the CDR3, the DNA is TGTGCCAGCAGTTTTAGGGGACTAGCGGGAATCGGTGAGCAGTTCTTC. V is TRBV12-3 or TRBV12-4 and J is TRBJ2-1; 13 nucleotides match TRBD2. V lost 3 bases to trimming and J lost 9 bases; unmatched junction nucleotides: 8. There are 16 residues in the CDR3.

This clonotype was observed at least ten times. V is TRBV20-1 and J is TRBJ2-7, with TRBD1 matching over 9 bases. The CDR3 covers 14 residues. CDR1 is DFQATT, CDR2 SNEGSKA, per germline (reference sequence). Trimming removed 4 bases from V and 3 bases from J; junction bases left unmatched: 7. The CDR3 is CSATYGTGLYEQYF. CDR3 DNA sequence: TGCAGTGCTACCTACGGGACAGGGCTCTACGAGCAGTACTTC.

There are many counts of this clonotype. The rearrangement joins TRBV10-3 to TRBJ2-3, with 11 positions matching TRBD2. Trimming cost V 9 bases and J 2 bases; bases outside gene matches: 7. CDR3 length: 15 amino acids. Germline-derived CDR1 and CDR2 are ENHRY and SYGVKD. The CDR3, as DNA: TGTGCCATAGGGACTAGCGGAAGCTACACAGATACGCAGTATTTT. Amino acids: CAIGTSGSYTDTQYF.

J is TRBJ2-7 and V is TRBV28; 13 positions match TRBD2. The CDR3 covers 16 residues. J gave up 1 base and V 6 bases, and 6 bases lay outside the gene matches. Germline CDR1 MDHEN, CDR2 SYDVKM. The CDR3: CASSSTGLAGSYEQYF. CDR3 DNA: TGTGCCAGCAGCTCCACGGGACTAGCGGGATCCTACGAGCAGTACTTC.

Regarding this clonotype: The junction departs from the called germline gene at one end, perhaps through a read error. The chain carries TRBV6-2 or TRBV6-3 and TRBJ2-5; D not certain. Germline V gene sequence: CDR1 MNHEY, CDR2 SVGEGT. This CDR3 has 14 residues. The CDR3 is CASRGWAPQETQCF. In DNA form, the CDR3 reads TGTGCCAGCAGGGGCTGGGCGCCACAAGAGACCCAGTGCTTC.

This chain's CDR3 is CASSIRQGAFGRELFF. The CDR3 DNA is TGTGCCAGTAGTATTCGTCAGGGGGCGTTCGGGAGGGAGCTGTTTTTT. This chain connects TRBV19 to TRBJ2-2; 8 bases fit TRBD1. There are 16 residues in the CDR3. V shed 3 bases and J 9 bases; nucleotides not matched to a gene: 12. Germline V gives CDR1 LNHDA, CDR2 SQIVND (reference sequence).

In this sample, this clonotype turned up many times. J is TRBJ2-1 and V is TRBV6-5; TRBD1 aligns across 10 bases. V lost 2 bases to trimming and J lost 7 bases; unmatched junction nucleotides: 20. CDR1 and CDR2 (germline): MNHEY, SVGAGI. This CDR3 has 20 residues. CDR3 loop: CASSYDVPGQGMTRGNEQFF. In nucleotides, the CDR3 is TGTGCCAGCAGTTACGACGTCCCGGGACAGGGGATGACTAGGGGGAATGAGCAGTTCTTC.